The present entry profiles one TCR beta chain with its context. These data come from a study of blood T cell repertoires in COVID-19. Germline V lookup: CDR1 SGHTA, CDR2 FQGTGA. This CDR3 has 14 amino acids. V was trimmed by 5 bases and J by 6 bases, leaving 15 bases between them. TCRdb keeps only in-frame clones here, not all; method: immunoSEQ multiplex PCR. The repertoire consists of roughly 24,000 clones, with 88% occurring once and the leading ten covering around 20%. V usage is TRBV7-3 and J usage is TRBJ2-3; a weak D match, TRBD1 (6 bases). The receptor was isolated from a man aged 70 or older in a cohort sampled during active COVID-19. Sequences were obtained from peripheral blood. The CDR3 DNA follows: TGTGCCAGCAGCGCACTCAGGGGAAGGGATACGCAGTATTTT. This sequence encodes CASSALRGRDTQYF.